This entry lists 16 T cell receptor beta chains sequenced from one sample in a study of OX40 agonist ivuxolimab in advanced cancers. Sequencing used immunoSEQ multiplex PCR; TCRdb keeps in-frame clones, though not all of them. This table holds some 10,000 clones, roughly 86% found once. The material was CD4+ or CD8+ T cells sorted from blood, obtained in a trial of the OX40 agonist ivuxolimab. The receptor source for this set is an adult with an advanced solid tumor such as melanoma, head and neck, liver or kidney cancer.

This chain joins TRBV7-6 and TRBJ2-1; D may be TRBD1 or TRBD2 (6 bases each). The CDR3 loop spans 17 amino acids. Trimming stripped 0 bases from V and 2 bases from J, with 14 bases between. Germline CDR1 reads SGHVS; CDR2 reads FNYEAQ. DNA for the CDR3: TGTGCCAGCAGCTTAGCCTCTGGAGGGGGGCCCTACAATGAGCAGTTCTTC. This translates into CASSLASGGGPYNEQFF.

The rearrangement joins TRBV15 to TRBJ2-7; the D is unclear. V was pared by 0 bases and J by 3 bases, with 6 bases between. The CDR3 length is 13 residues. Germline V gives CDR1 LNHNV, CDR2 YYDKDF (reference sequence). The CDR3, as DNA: TGTGCCACCAGCAGAGATCGGTTCTACGAGCAGTACTTC. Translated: CATSRDRFYEQYF.

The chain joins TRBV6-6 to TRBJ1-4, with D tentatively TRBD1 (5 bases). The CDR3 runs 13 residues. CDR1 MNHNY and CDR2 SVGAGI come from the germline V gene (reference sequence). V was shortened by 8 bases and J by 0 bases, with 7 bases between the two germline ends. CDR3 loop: CASSGATNEKLFF. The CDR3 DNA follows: TGTGCCAGCTCGGGGGCAACTAATGAAAAACTGTTTTTT.

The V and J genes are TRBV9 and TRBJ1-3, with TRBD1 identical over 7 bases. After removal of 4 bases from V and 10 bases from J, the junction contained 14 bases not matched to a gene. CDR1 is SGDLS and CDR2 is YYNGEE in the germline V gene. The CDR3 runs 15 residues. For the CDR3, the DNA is TGTGCCAGCAGCCCAGGGACAGCAGTTGGGAGGACCATATATTTT. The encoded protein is CASSPGTAVGRTIYF. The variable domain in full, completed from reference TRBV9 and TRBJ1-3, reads DSGVTQTPKHLITATGQRVTLRCSPRSGDLSVYWYQQSLDQGLQFLIQYYNGEERAKGNILERFSAQQFPDLHSELNLSSLELGDSALYFCASSPGTAVGRTIYFGEGSWLTVV.

CDR3 in amino acids: CAWSNGQLSGANVLTF. For the CDR3, the DNA is TGTGCCTGGAGTAATGGACAACTCTCTGGGGCCAACGTCCTGACTTTC. J is TRBJ2-6 and V is TRBV30; maybe TRBD1 (5 bases). Germline CDR1 reads GTSNPN; CDR2 reads SVGIG (reference sequence). The length of the CDR3 is 16 residues. The germline V and J ends were trimmed by 2 bases and 0 bases, with 11 bases remaining between them.

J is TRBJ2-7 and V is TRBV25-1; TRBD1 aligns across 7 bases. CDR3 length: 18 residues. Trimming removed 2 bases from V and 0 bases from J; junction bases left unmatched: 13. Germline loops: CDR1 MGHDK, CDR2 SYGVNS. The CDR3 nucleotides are TGTGCCAGCAGTGAAGTGGGCAGGGGGTTGGCAAACTCCTACGAGCAGTACTTC. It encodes CASSEVGRGLANSYEQYF.

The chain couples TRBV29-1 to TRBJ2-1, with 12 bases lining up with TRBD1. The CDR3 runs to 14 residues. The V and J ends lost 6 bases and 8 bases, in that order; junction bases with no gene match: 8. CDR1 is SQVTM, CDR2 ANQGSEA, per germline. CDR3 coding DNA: TGCAGCGTCCTGGGACAGGGGGCGCGGGATGAGCAGTTCTTC. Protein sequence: CSVLGQGARDEQFF.

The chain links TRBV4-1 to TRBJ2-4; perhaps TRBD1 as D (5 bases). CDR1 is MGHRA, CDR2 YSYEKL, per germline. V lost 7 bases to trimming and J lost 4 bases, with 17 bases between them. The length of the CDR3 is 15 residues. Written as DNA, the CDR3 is TGCGCCAGCAAACCTTCCAGGGAACTAAAAAACATTCAGTACTTC. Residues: CASKPSRELKNIQYF.

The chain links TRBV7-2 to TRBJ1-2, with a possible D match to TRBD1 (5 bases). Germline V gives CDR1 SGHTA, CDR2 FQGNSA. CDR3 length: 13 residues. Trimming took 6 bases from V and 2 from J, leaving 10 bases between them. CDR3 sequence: CASSWGRNYGYTF. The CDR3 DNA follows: TGTGCCAGCAGTTGGGGGAGAAACTATGGCTACACCTTC.

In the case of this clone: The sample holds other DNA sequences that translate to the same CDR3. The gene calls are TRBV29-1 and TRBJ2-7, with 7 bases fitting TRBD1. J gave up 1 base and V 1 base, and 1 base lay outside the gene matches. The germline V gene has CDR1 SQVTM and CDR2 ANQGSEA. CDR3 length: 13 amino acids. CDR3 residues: CSVEGGQSYEQYF. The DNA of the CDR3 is TGCAGCGTTGAAGGGGGACAGTCCTACGAGCAGTACTTC.

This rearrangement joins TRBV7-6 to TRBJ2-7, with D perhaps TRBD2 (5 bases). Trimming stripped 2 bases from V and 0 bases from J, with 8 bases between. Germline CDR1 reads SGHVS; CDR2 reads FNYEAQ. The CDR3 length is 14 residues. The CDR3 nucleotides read TGTGCCAGCAGCTTATTAGCGAGCTCCTACGAGCAGTACTTC. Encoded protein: CASSLLASSYEQYF.

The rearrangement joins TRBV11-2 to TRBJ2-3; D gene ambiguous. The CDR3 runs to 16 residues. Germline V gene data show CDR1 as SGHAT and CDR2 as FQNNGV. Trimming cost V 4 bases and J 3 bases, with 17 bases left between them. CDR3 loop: CASSYGWGLGTDTQYF. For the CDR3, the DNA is TGTGCCAGCAGCTATGGTTGGGGATTGGGTACAGATACGCAGTATTTT.

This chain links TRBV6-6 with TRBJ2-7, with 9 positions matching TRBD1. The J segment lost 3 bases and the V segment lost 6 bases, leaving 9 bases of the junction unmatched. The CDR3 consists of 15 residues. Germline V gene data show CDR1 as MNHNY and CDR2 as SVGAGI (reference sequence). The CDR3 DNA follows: TGTGCCAGCAGCGACAGGGGGGGAAACCTCTACGAGCAGTACTTC. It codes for CASSDRGGNLYEQYF.

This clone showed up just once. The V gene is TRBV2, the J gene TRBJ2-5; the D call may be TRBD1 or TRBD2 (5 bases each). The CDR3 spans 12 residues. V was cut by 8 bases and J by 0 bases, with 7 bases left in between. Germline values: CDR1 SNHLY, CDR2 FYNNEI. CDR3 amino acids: CASEGNQETQYF. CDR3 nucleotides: TGTGCCAGCGAGGGGAACCAAGAGACCCAGTACTTC. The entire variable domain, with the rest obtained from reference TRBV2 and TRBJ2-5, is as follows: EPEVTQTPSHQVTQMGQEVILRCVPISNHLYFYWYRQILGQKVEFLVSFYNNEISEKSEIFDDQFSVERPDGSNFTLKIRSTKLEDSAMYFCASEGNQETQYFGPGTRLLVL.

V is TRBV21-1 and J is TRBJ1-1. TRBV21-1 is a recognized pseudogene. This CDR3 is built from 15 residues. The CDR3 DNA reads TGTGCCAGCAGGGCCGGCTACACAATTCGCACTGAAGCTTTCTTT. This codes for CASRAGYTIRTEAFF.

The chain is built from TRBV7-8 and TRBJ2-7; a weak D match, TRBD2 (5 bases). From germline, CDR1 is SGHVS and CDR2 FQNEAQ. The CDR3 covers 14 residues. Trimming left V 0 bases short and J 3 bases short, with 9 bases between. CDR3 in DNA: TGTGCCAGCAGCTTAGCGAGCGGATACTACGAGCAGTACTTC. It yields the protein CASSLASGYYEQYF.